The 18 T cell receptor beta chains given below trace back to one sample, sequenced in a study of chemoradiotherapy in HPV16-positive cancers. The assay was immunoSEQ multiplex PCR, and TCRdb's table has in-frame clones only and misses some. Of approximately 16,000 clones detected, 80% to 90% appear once; the ten largest clones hold 3.5%. The specimen comprised blood, sampled from a patient who underwent chemoradiotherapy. Receptors originate from a human donor with HPV-associated anogenital cancer.

This sequence joins TRBV30 and TRBJ2-5; TRBD1 aligns across 7 bases. There are 15 residues in the CDR3. Germline V gene lookup returns CDR1 GTSNPN and CDR2 SVGIG (reference sequence). Unmatched junction bases numbered 11, after V lost 3 bases and J lost 4 bases. The CDR3 protein is CAWSVGTAGGETQYF. CDR3 sequence (DNA): TGTGCCTGGAGCGTCGGGACAGCTGGGGGAGAGACCCAGTACTTC.

The chain is built from TRBV4-2 and TRBJ1-2; 9 bases align to TRBD1. The germline V gene encodes CDR1 LGHNA and CDR2 YNFKEQ. The CDR3 is 14 residues long. V lost 4 bases to trimming and J lost 8 bases; unmatched junction nucleotides: 8. This chain's CDR3 is CASSLGQGQEGYTF. For the CDR3, the DNA is TGTGCCAGCAGCCTTGGACAGGGGCAGGAAGGCTACACCTTC.

This clone was observed a single time. This chain connects TRBV5-1 to TRBJ2-5; 12 bases are a match to TRBD1. Germline V gene lookup returns CDR1 SGHRS and CDR2 YFSETQ. The CDR3 contains 15 residues. V lost 3 bases and J lost 5; bases outside the gene matches: 5. The chain's CDR3 is CASSYSGTGGETQYF. CDR3 sequence (DNA): TGCGCCAGCAGCTACTCCGGGACAGGGGGCGAGACCCAGTACTTC.

The gene calls are TRBV7-9 and TRBJ1-1; no reliable D call. CDR3 length equals 14 residues. Trimming took off 5 bases at V and 3 bases at J, with 13 bases between the two ends. The germline V gene encodes CDR1 SEHNR and CDR2 FQNEAQ (reference sequence). The CDR3 here is CASSRPPEDTEAFF. CDR3 nucleotide sequence: TGTGCCAGCAGCCGACCTCCGGAGGACACTGAAGCTTTCTTT.

This clone was counted a few times. The chain links TRBV5-1 to TRBJ1-3; D is unresolved. CDR3 size: 17 residues. Germline V gene data show CDR1 as SGHRS and CDR2 as YFSETQ. The V gene lost 0 bases and the J gene lost 9 bases, with 22 bases spanning the gap. The CDR3, as DNA: TGCGCCAGCAGCTTGGGCCTCGACTCGACAACTCTTACCACCATATATTTT. Its translation is CASSLGLDSTTLTTIYF.

The rearrangement links TRBV10-3 to TRBJ1-2, with D possibly matching TRBD1 (5 bases). This CDR3 has 15 residues. Germline V gene lookup returns CDR1 ENHRY and CDR2 SYGVKD. V lost 4 bases and J lost 8, with 20 bases in between. CDR3 in amino acids: CAISGSEGRREGYTF. Written as DNA, the CDR3 is TGTGCCATCAGTGGGTCCGAGGGGCGTAGAGAAGGCTACACCTTC.

This chain links TRBV7-2 with TRBJ2-1; D not certain. Germline CDR1 SGHTA, CDR2 FQGNSA. Deletions cut 1 base from V and 5 bases from J, with 9 bases between. CDR3 length equals 14 residues. The CDR3 sequence: CASSLVSGDNEQFF. The CDR3 DNA reads as TGTGCCAGCAGCTTAGTTTCTGGGGACAATGAGCAGTTCTTC.

This chain links TRBV27 with TRBJ1-1; D call uncertain. The germline V and J ends were trimmed by 6 bases and 3 bases, with 14 bases remaining between them. Germline V gene lookup returns CDR1 MNHEY and CDR2 SMNVEV (reference sequence). This CDR3 has 14 amino acids. CDR3 DNA sequence: TGTGCCAGCAGAAAGGCACTGTCGGACACTGAAGCTTTCTTT. Translating gives CASRKALSDTEAFF.

The chain joins TRBV5-6 to TRBJ2-7; D not resolved. CDR3 length: 14 residues. Germline assignment: CDR1 SGHDT and CDR2 YYEEEE. The V end lost 6 bases, the J end lost 0 bases, and 13 bases lay between the germline ends. The CDR3 here is CASTWVGSSYEQYF. CDR3 nucleotides: TGTGCCAGCACCTGGGTGGGCAGCTCCTACGAGCAGTACTTC.

The chain combines TRBV27 with TRBJ2-3; no clear D. V was pared by 0 bases and J by 0 bases, with 7 bases between. The germline V gene encodes CDR1 MNHEY and CDR2 SMNVEV (reference sequence). CDR3 length: 15 residues. CDR3 sequence: CASSLSAPSTDTQYF. DNA for the CDR3: TGTGCCAGCAGTTTATCGGCGCCTAGCACAGATACGCAGTATTTT.

The chain employs TRBV10-3 and TRBJ1-1, with D possibly being TRBD1 (5 bases). This CDR3 spans 14 amino acids. Per the germline V gene, CDR1 is ENHRY and CDR2 is SYGVKD. Trimming took off 4 bases at V and 10 bases at J, with 19 bases between the two ends. The CDR3 sequence is CAISGQQGFLGAFF. The CDR3, as DNA: TGTGCCATCAGTGGCCAGCAGGGATTTTTGGGAGCTTTCTTT.

The V gene is TRBV25-1, the J gene TRBJ2-2; D perhaps matches TRBD1 (6 bases). Germline-derived CDR1 and CDR2 are MGHDK and SYGVNS. Trimming took 4 bases from V and 6 from J, leaving 15 bases between them. This CDR3 comprises 15 residues. The CDR3: CASSVSGVRSGELFF. DNA for the CDR3: TGTGCCAGCAGTGTGTCAGGGGTACGGTCCGGGGAGCTGTTTTTT.

The chain recombines TRBV6-4 with TRBJ2-1; D unresolved. The V gene's germline CDR1 is MRHNA and CDR2 SNTAGT. V dropped 3 bases and J dropped 0 bases, with 12 bases sitting between them. The CDR3 loop spans 16 amino acids. The CDR3 loop reads CASSERAVRSYNEQFF. The DNA for the CDR3 is TGTGCCAGCAGTGAAAGAGCTGTTCGCTCCTACAATGAGCAGTTCTTC.

The chain recombines TRBV15 with TRBJ2-3; D remains unclear. Trimming stripped 3 bases from V and 4 bases from J, with 14 bases between. The CDR3 loop spans 15 amino acids. Germline V gene data show CDR1 as LNHNV and CDR2 as YYDKDF (reference sequence). CDR3 loop: CATSSRVGVADTQYF. The CDR3 region has the DNA TGTGCCACCAGCAGCCGAGTCGGCGTGGCAGATACGCAGTATTTT. Using reference TRBV15 and TRBJ2-3 for the parts outside the CDR3, the full variable domain is DAMVIQNPRYQVTQFGKPVTLSCSQTLNHNVMYWYQQKSSQAPKLLFHYYDKDFNNEADTPDNFQSRRPNTSFCFLDIRSPGLGDTAMYLCATSSRVGVADTQYFGPGTRLTVL.

The chain joins TRBV18 to TRBJ1-4, with D maybe TRBD1 (5 bases). Germline lookup yields CDR1 KGHSH and CDR2 LQKENI. The CDR3 has 17 amino acids. Trimming stripped 3 bases from V and 0 bases from J, with 14 bases between. CDR3: CASSPEIGVATNEKLFF. The CDR3, as DNA: TGTGCCAGCTCACCCGAAATAGGGGTTGCAACTAATGAAAAACTGTTTTTT.

The genes are TRBV5-6 and TRBJ2-7; perhaps TRBD2 as D (6 bases). Trimming cost V 4 bases and J 6 bases, with 8 bases left between them. The CDR3 runs to 11 residues. Germline-derived CDR1 and CDR2 are SGHDT and YYEEEE. The CDR3 nucleotides read TGTGCCAGCAGCGGGGGAGGCGAGCAGTACTTC. Residues: CASSGGGEQYF.

This chain uses TRBV19 with TRBJ2-3; 12 bases fit TRBD2. In germline, CDR1 is LNHDA, CDR2 SQIVND (reference sequence). J lost 6 bases, V lost 7 bases, and 5 bases had no gene match. The length of the CDR3 is 14 residues. The DNA of the CDR3 is TGTGCCAGTACAGGACTAGCGGGGACGGATACGCAGTATTTT. Protein product: CASTGLAGTDTQYF.

V usage is TRBV19 and J usage is TRBJ1-2; 7 bases align to TRBD1. The CDR3 sequence is 14 residues long. After removal of 5 bases from V and 6 bases from J, the junction contained 9 bases not matched to a gene. Per the germline V gene, CDR1 is LNHDA and CDR2 is SQIVND (reference sequence). In DNA, the CDR3 is TGTGCCAGTAGTCTCCCAGGGGGTTCGGATGGCTACACCTTC. Its protein product is CASSLPGGSDGYTF.